This passage covers 18 T cell receptor beta chains from one sample sequenced in a study of memory CD4+ T cells and cytomegalovirus serostatus (dated by TCRdb to the late 2010s). A FACSAria II was used to sort memory CD4+ T cells, defined as single viable CD3+CD4+CD8-CD45RO+ cells. Library preparation used the immunoSEQ multiplex PCR assay. This immuneACCESS table, as held by TCRdb, lists in-frame sequences with V and J called but not all clones. Of the missing ones, under half trace to an unresolved V gene in checked studies; the others have no known cause. The sample includes 45,000 to 60,000 clones, with roughly 78% observed a single time. Clones ranked in the top ten supply 0.65% to 0.85% of the sample. The source material was memory CD4+ T cells from blood. Receptor source: an adult in good health and CMV-seronegative.

The chain joins TRBV5-4 to TRBJ2-5; no clear D gene. The CDR3 length is 12 residues. In germline, CDR1 is SGHNT, CDR2 YYREEE (reference sequence). V shed 0 bases and J shed 4 bases, with 4 bases lying between them. CDR3 in DNA: TGTGCCAGCAGCTTGGACGGAGAGACCCAGTACTTC. Residues: CASSLDGETQYF.

The chain joins TRBV30 to TRBJ2-6; D is undetermined. V dropped 0 bases and J dropped 0 bases, with 6 bases sitting between them. CDR1 and CDR2 (germline): GTSNPN, SVGIG (reference sequence). This CDR3 has 15 amino acids. The CDR3 loop reads CAWSVPLSGANVLTF. The DNA for the CDR3 is TGTGCCTGGAGTGTACCCCTCTCTGGGGCCAACGTCCTGACTTTC. Full variable domain (remainder filled in from reference TRBV30 and TRBJ2-6): SQTIHQWPATLVQPVGSPLSLECTVEGTSNPNLYWYRQAAGRGLQLLFYSVGIGQISSEVPQNLSASRPQDRQFILSSKKLLLSDSGFYLCAWSVPLSGANVLTFGAGSRLTVL.

The chain couples TRBV7-9 to TRBJ1-2; no clear D. Trimming removed 5 bases from V and 8 bases from J, with 12 bases in between. Germline V gene data show CDR1 as SEHNR and CDR2 as FQNEAQ (reference sequence). The length of the CDR3 is 12 residues. CDR3 in amino acids: CASSPDKGGYTF. The CDR3 region has the DNA TGTGCCAGCAGCCCTGACAAAGGCGGCTACACCTTC.

This clone was seen more than once but under ten times. V is TRBV28 and J is TRBJ2-2; possible D gene TRBD2, 5 bases. Germline assignment: CDR1 MDHEN and CDR2 SYDVKM. The CDR3 covers 16 residues. Trimming took off 5 bases at V and 1 base at J, with 14 bases between the two ends. The CDR3 region is CASSPRGRGNTGELFF. For the CDR3, the DNA is TGTGCCAGCAGTCCCCGGGGAAGAGGGAACACCGGGGAGCTGTTTTTT.

The chain recombines TRBV5-4 with TRBJ1-2, with 8 bases matching TRBD1. J gave up 4 bases and V 1 base, and 6 bases lay outside the gene matches. Germline CDR1 and CDR2: SGHNT and YYREEE (reference sequence). This CDR3 is 15 amino acids long. CDR3 sequence reads: CASSLQDRAVYGYTF. DNA for the CDR3: TGTGCCAGCAGCTTGCAGGACAGGGCGGTCTATGGCTACACCTTC.

This chain joins TRBV7-3 and TRBJ2-5, with 7 bases identical to TRBD2. There are 15 residues in the CDR3. V lost 6 bases, J lost 4 bases, and 11 bases stayed unmatched. The germline V gene encodes CDR1 SGHTA and CDR2 FQGTGA. In DNA, the CDR3 is TGTGCCAGCAGTCCCCTAGCGGCCCAAGGAGAGACCCAGTACTTC. This encodes CASSPLAAQGETQYF.

This clone came up once. The chain employs TRBV11-2 and TRBJ2-1, with 12 bases aligning to TRBD2. Germline CDR1 reads SGHAT; CDR2 reads FQNNGV. The CDR3 runs to 14 residues. V lost 8 bases to trimming and J lost 7 bases; unmatched junction nucleotides: 6. CDR3 nucleotide sequence: TGTGCCAGCGGGGGACTAGCGGGCTTGAATGAGCAGTTCTTC. Protein sequence: CASGGLAGLNEQFF.

Only one count was recorded for this clone. The V and J genes are TRBV10-3 and TRBJ1-5; D is perhaps TRBD1 (5 bases). Trimming took off 4 bases at V and 7 bases at J, with 14 bases between the two ends. Germline assignment: CDR1 ENHRY and CDR2 SYGVKD. The CDR3 extends over 14 amino acids. Here the CDR3 DNA reads TGTGCCATCAGTGGAGGCGGGGCCGGACAGCCCCAGCATTTT. Translating it yields CAISGGGAGQPQHF.

The chain joins TRBV5-1 to TRBJ2-7; the D is unclear. The CDR3 is 11 amino acids. The V gene's germline CDR1 is SGHRS and CDR2 YFSETQ. Trimming took off 7 bases at V and 4 bases at J, with 9 bases between the two ends. CDR3 nucleotides: TGCGCCAGCGCCCATAGATACGAGCAGTACTTC. Translation: CASAHRYEQYF. Full variable domain (outside the CDR3, taken from reference TRBV5-1 and TRBJ2-7): KAGVTQTPRYLIKTRGQQVTLSCSPISGHRSVSWYQQTPGQGLQFLFEYFSETQRNKGNFPGRFSGRQFSNSRSEMNVSTLELGDSALYLCASAHRYEQYFGPGTRLTVT.

CDR3: CASTNPLFRVNTGELFF. The CDR3 bases are TGTGCCAGCACTAACCCCCTTTTCAGGGTAAACACCGGGGAGCTGTTTTTT. This chain joins TRBV28 and TRBJ2-2; TRBD1 is a possible D gene (5 bases). V was pared by 7 bases and J by 2 bases, with 20 bases between. Germline lookup yields CDR1 MDHEN and CDR2 SYDVKM. CDR3 size: 17 residues.

This sequence joins TRBV11-1 and TRBJ1-1; D not resolved. CDR3 length: 13 residues. Germline V gene lookup returns CDR1 SGHAT and CDR2 FQDESV (reference sequence). V lost 1 base and J 10 bases, leaving 13 bases between the germline ends. The chain's CDR3 is CASSLGNPTGAFF. CDR3 bases: TGTGCCAGCAGCTTAGGGAATCCAACCGGAGCTTTCTTT. The variable domain in full, with the rest retrieved from reference TRBV11-1 and TRBJ1-1, is EAEVAQSPRYKITEKSQAVAFWCDPISGHATLYWYRQILGQGPELLVQFQDESVVDDSQLPKDRFSAERLKGVDSTLKIQPAELGDSAMYLCASSLGNPTGAFFGQGTRLTVV.

Points on this clone: At one boundary the junction diverges from the germline segment, which might be a read error. Other DNA sequences of this sample code for an identical CDR3. This chain joins TRBV7-9 and TRBJ2-3; D is undetermined. The CDR3 spans 13 residues. CDR1 and CDR2 from the germline V gene are SEHNR and FQNEAQ (reference sequence). CDR3 bases: TGTGCCAGCAGCTTGGCGAGCACGGATACGCAGTATTTT. Protein product: CASSLASTDTQYF.

The V gene is TRBV18, the J gene TRBJ2-7; 7 bases match TRBD2. From germline, CDR1 is KGHSH and CDR2 LQKENI. The ends lost 3 bases at V and 5 bases at J; junction bases unmatched: 7. The CDR3 totals 14 residues. In DNA form, the CDR3 reads TGTGCCAGCTCACCCCGGACTAGAGGAGACGAGCAGTACTTC. It codes for CASSPRTRGDEQYF.

V usage is TRBV19 and J usage is TRBJ2-2, with 10 bases matching TRBD1. Germline CDR1 is LNHDA and CDR2 is SQIVND (reference sequence). CDR3 length equals 16 residues. V shed 7 bases and J 1 base; nucleotides not matched to a gene: 6. This CDR3 is CASKNRDRGNTGELFF. The DNA for the CDR3 is TGTGCCAGTAAAAACCGGGACAGGGGGAACACCGGGGAGCTGTTTTTT.

The chain combines TRBV28 with TRBJ1-1; 8 bases fit TRBD1. CDR3 length equals 14 residues. Germline V lookup: CDR1 MDHEN, CDR2 SYDVKM. Germline trimming cut 4 bases from V and 2 bases from J; bases unmatched to any gene: 3. DNA for the CDR3: TGTGCCAGCAGTTCGGGACAGGTTAACACTGAAGCTTTCTTT. Its translation: CASSSGQVNTEAFF.

This clone came up a few times. The V call is TRBV7-8, the J call TRBJ2-1; TRBD2 aligns across 9 bases. CDR1 SGHVS and CDR2 FQNEAQ come from the germline V gene. Unmatched junction bases numbered 16, after V lost 0 bases and J lost 1 base. The CDR3 has 21 residues. Written as DNA, the CDR3 is TGTGCCAGCAGCTTAGCGCGTCTTAGCGGGAGATCTGAGGGTTCCTACAATGAGCAGTTCTTC. Translation: CASSLARLSGRSEGSYNEQFF.

CDR3 residues: CASSYGPSYEQYF. The CDR3 nucleotides read TGTGCCAGCAGTTACGGACCCTCCTACGAGCAGTACTTC. V usage is TRBV6-5 and J usage is TRBJ2-7; D gene uncertain. Germline assignment: CDR1 MNHEY and CDR2 SVGAGI. V lost 2 bases and J 0 bases, leaving 5 bases between the germline ends. CDR3 length: 13 amino acids.

V and J are TRBV6-5 and TRBJ2-2; a weak D match, TRBD2 (6 bases). Germline V lookup: CDR1 MNHEY, CDR2 SVGAGI. This CDR3 comprises 15 residues. Trimming stripped 5 bases from V and 0 bases from J, with 10 bases between. CDR3: CASSRGNTNTGELFF. Here the CDR3 DNA reads TGTGCCAGCAGTCGCGGGAATACGAACACCGGGGAGCTGTTTTTT.